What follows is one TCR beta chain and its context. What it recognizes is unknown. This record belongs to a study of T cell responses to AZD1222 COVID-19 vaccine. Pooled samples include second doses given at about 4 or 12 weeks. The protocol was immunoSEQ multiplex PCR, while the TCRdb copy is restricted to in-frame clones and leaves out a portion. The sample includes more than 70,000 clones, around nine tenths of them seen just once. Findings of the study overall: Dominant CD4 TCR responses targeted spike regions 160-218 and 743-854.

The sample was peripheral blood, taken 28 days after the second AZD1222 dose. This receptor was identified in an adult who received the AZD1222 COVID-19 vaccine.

DNA for the CDR3: TGTGCCTGGGGGCGCGACAGGGGCTACGAGCAGTACTTC. Translated, it gives CAWGRDRGYEQYF. V is TRBV30 and J is TRBJ2-7; 8 bases align to TRBD1. Unmatched junction bases numbered 6, after V lost 5 bases and J lost 3 bases. Germline V gene lookup returns CDR1 GTSNPN and CDR2 SVGIG (reference sequence). The CDR3 is 13 amino acids.